In its sample, the clone carrying this T cell receptor beta chain was seen a few times. Antigen unknown. The data belong to a study of cytomegalovirus exposure and HLA in healthy donors. Study details: For the 300 to 400 genotyped donors, 65% to 90% fell within the Caucasian-associated ancestry cluster. Study-level findings and limits: A later analysis linked more than 15,000 TCR beta sequences to HLA alleles at 0.05 false discovery rate.

Vbeta (60) and Jbeta (13) primers were used in the PCR. Sequencing was performed with immunoSEQ multiplex PCR; in TCRdb, only in-frame clones are kept and a portion is missing. The sample has under 200,000 clones; approximately 80% are singletons. This CDR3 spans 16 amino acids. The germline CDR1 and CDR2 sequences are SGHTA and FQGTGA. V dropped 6 bases and J dropped 2; count of bases not matched to a gene: 9. Sample: PBMCs. V gene TRBV7-3 combines with J gene TRBJ2-1, with 8 bases aligning to TRBD2. The sequence was collected from a woman between 18 and 29 years old in good health and CMV-seronegative. The DNA of the CDR3 is TGTGCCAGCAGACCCCGGGGGGGGTCCCCCTACAATGAGCAGTTCTTC. It encodes CASRPRGGSPYNEQFF.